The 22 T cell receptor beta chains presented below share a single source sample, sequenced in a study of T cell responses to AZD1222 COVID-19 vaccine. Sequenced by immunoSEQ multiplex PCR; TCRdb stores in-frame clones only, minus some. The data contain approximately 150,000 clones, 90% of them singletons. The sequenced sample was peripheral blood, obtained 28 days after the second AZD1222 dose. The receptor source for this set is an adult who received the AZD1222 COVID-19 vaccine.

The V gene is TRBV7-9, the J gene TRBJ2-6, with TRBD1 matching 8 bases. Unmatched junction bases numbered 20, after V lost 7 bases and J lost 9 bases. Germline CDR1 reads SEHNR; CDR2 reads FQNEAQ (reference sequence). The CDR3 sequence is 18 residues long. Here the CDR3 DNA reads TGTGCCAGCAACTACCGGGACAGGTTGGGGACTTTGGGCAACGTCCTGACTTTC. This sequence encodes CASNYRDRLGTLGNVLTF.

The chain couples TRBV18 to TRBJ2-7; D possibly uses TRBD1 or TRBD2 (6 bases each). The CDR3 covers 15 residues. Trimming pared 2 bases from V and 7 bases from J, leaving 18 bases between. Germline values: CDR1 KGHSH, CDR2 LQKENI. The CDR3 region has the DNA TGTGCCAGCTCACCAACCCCGGGGGCCGAATGGGAGCAGTACTTC. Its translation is CASSPTPGAEWEQYF.

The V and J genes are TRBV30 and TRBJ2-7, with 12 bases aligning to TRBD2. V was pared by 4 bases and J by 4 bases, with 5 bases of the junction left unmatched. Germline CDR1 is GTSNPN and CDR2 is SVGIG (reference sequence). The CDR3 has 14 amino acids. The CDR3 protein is CAWIPTSGSYEQYF. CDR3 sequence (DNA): TGTGCCTGGATTCCGACTAGCGGGAGTTACGAGCAGTACTTC.

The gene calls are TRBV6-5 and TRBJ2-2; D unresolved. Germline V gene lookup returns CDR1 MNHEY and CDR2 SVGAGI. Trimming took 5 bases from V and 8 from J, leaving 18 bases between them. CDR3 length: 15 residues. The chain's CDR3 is CASSPPGSRVGELFF. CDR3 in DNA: TGTGCCAGCAGTCCCCCCGGGTCTCGGGTGGGGGAGCTGTTTTTT.

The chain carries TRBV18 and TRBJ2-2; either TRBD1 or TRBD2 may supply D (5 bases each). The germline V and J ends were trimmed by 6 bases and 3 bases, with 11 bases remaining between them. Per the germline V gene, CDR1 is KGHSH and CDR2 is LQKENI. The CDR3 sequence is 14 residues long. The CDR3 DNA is TGTGCCAGCTCCAGGGACCCTTACACCGGGGAGCTGTTTTTT. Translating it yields CASSRDPYTGELFF.

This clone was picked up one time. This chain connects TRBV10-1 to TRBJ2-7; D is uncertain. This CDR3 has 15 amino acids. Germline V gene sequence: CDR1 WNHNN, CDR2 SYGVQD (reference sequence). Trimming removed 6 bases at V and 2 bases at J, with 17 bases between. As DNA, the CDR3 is TGCGCCAGCAGCGATTCTGGCGAGGCCGCCTACGAGCAGTACTTC. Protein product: CASSDSGEAAYEQYF.

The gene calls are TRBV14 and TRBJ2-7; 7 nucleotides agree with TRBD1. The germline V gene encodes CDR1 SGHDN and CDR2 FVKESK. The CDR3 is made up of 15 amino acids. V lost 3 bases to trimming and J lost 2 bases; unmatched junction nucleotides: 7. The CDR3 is CASSQLSGTAYEQYF. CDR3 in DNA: TGTGCCAGCAGCCAGTTATCCGGGACAGCCTACGAGCAGTACTTC.

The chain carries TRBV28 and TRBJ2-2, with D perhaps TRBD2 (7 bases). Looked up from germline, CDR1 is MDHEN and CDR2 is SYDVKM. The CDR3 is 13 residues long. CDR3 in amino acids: CAYGGRFPGELFF. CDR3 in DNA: TGTGCGTACGGGGGGCGCTTCCCCGGGGAGCTGTTTTTT.

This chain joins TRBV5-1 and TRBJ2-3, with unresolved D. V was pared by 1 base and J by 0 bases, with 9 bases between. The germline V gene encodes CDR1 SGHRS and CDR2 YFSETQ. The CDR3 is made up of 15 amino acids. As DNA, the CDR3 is TGCGCCAGCAGCTTGTTTCACGGGAGCACAGATACGCAGTATTTT. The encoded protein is CASSLFHGSTDTQYF.

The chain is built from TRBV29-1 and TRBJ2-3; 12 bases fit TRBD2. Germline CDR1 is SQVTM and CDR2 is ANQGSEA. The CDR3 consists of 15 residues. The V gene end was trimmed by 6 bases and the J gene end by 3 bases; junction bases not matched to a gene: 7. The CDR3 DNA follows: TGCAGCGTGCCCAGACTAGCGGGAGTAACAGATACGCAGTATTTT. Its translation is CSVPRLAGVTDTQYF.

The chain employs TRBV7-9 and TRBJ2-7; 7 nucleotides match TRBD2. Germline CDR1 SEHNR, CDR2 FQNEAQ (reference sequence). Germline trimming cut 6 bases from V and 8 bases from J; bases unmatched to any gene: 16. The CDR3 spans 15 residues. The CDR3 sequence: CASRSWGRELEKQYF. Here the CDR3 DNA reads TGTGCCAGCAGGTCCTGGGGGAGGGAGCTTGAGAAGCAGTACTTC. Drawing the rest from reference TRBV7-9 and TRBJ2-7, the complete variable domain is DTGVSQNPRHKITKRGQNVTFRCDPISEHNRLYWYRQTLGQGPEFLTYFQNEAQLEKSRLLSDRFSAERPKGSFSTLEIQRTEQGDSAMYLCASRSWGRELEKQYFGPGTRLTVT.

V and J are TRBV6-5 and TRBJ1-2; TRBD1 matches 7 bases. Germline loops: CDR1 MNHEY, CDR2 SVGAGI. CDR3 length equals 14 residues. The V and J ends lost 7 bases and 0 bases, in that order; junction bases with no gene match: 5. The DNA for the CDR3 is TGTGCCAGCAACGAGGGGACAGCTAACTATGGCTACACCTTC. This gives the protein CASNEGTANYGYTF.

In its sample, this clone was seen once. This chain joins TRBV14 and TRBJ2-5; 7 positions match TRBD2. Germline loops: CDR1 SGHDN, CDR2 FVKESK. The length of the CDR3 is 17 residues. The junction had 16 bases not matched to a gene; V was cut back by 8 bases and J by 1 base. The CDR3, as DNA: TGTGCCAGCTCCTCACGGGTCGGGAGGCTCACCCAAGAGACCCAGTACTTC. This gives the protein CASSSRVGRLTQETQYF.

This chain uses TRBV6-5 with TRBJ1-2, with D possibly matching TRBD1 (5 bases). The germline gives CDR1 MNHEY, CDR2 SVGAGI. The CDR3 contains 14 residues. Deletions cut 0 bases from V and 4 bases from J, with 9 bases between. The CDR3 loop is CASSYSRGLYGYTF. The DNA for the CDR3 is TGTGCCAGCAGTTACTCTCGGGGCCTCTATGGCTACACCTTC.

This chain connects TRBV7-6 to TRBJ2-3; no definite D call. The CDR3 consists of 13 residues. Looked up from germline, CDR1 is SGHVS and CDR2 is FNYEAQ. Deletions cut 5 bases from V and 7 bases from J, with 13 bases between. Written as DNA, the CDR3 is TGTGCCAGCAGCCCAAGTCGGGTGAATACGCAGTATTTT. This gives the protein CASSPSRVNTQYF.

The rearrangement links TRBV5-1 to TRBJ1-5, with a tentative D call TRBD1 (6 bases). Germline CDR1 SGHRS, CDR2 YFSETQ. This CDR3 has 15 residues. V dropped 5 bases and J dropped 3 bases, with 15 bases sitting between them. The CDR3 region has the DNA TGCGCCAGCAGTCTCGGACAGCCACCCAATCAGCCCCAGCATTTT. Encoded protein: CASSLGQPPNQPQHF.

The chain's CDR3 is CATREGADTEAFF. In DNA, the CDR3 is TGTGCCACCAGGGAGGGCGCTGACACTGAAGCTTTCTTT. The chain couples TRBV10-3 to TRBJ1-1; weak D call: TRBD1 (5 bases). The V gene lost 10 bases and the J gene lost 3 bases, with 15 bases spanning the gap. The CDR3 covers 13 residues. Germline V CDR1 and CDR2: ENHRY, SYGVKD.

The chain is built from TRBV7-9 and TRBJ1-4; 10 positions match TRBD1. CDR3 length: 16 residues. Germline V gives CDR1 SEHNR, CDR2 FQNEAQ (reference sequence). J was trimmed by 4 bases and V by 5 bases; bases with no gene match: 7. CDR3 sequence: CASSLDRGRVNEKLFF. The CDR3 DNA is TGTGCCAGCAGCCTAGACAGGGGGCGAGTTAATGAAAAACTGTTTTTT.

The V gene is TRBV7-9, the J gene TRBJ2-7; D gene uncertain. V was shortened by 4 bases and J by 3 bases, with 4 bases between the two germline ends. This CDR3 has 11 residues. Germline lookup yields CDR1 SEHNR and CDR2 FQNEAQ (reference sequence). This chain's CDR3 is CASSSYYEQYF. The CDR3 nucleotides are TGTGCCAGCAGCTCCTACTACGAGCAGTACTTC.

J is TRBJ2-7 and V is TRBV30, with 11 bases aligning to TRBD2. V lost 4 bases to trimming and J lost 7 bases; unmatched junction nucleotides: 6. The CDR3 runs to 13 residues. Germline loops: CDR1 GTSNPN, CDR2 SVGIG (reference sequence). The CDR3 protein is CAWKLAGGREQYF. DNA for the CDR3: TGTGCCTGGAAGCTAGCGGGAGGCCGGGAGCAGTACTTC.

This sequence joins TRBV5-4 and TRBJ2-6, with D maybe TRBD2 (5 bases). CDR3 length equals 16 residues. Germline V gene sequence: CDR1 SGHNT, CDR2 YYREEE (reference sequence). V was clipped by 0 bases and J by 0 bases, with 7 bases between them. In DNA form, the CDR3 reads TGTGCCAGCAGCTTGGGGACTTCCTCTGGGGCCAACGTCCTGACTTTC. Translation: CASSLGTSSGANVLTF.

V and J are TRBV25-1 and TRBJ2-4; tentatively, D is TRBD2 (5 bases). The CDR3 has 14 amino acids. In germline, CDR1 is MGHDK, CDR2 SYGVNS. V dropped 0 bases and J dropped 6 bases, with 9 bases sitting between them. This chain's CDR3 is CASSEYGVGNIQYF. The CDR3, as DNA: TGTGCCAGCAGTGAATACGGGGTCGGAAACATTCAGTACTTC.